The 18 T cell receptor beta chains in this list originate from one sample, sequenced in a study of glioma-infiltrating T cells after dendritic cell vaccination. Time point in this sample: after dendritic cell vaccination, including at tumor progression/relapse. TCRdb's copy holds only in-frame clones and misses some; the assay was immunoSEQ multiplex PCR. Of tens of thousands of clones in the sample, 86% were seen once. This sample comprised blood, obtained after dendritic cell vaccination. These receptors came from a human donor with glioblastoma.

This clone was recorded a few times. The V gene is TRBV7-2, the J gene TRBJ2-2; maybe TRBD2 (7 bases). Germline lookup yields CDR1 SGHTA and CDR2 FQGNSA. The CDR3 consists of 16 residues. V gave up 5 bases and J gave up 8 bases, with 21 bases separating them. The CDR3 nucleotides are TGTGCCAGCAGCCGAGGCGGGGGCGCGATATCAGGGGAGCTGTTTTTT. Translation gives CASSRGGGAISGELFF.

The chain uses TRBV14 and TRBJ2-5; 8 bases align to TRBD1. The tail of the sequence fits TRBJ2-7 better, so the J call may be wrong. The CDR3 is 13 residues long. The V gene's germline CDR1 is SGHDN and CDR2 FVKESK. CDR3: CASSRGQGYEQYF. The CDR3 DNA sequence: TGTGCCAGCAGCCGAGGACAGGGCTACGAGCAGTACTTC.

This clone occurred once. Other DNA sequences in this specimen translate into the identical CDR3. This chain links TRBV6-1 with TRBJ2-7; D is unresolved. V shed 8 bases and J shed 6 bases, with 11 bases lying between them. In germline, CDR1 is MNHNS, CDR2 SASEGT. The CDR3 runs to 11 residues. CDR3 DNA: TGTGCCAGCGTTCAGGTCACCGAGCAGTACTTC. It is translated as CASVQVTEQYF.

CDR3 region: CASSRGGDRNQPQHF. The CDR3 region has the DNA TGCGCCAGCAGCCGGGGGGGGGACAGAAATCAGCCCCAGCATTTT. The chain is built from TRBV5-1 and TRBJ1-5, with 7 positions matching TRBD1. The CDR3 spans 15 residues. Germline V CDR1 and CDR2: SGHRS, YFSETQ. V trimming: 4 bases; J trimming: 4 bases; junction bases outside the gene matches: 8.

This chain joins TRBV4-3 and TRBJ2-5; D is perhaps TRBD2 (5 bases). Trimming took off 0 bases at V and 1 base at J, with 12 bases between the two ends. The CDR3 consists of 16 residues. Germline values: CDR1 LGHNA, CDR2 YSLEER. CDR3 amino acids: CASSQERSSLQETQYF. The CDR3 DNA reads as TGCGCCAGCAGCCAAGAGAGGTCTAGCCTCCAAGAGACCCAGTACTTC.

This chain uses TRBV6-1 with TRBJ1-1; the D gene is possibly TRBD1 (6 bases). V was cut by 8 bases and J by 0 bases, with 10 bases left in between. Looked up from germline, CDR1 is MNHNS and CDR2 is SASEGT. The length of the CDR3 is 13 residues. This CDR3 reads CASGGQLNTEAFF. Here the CDR3 DNA reads TGTGCCAGCGGAGGACAGTTGAACACTGAAGCTTTCTTT.

The count of this clone is one. The genes are TRBV7-6 and TRBJ1-2; 7 positions agree with TRBD1. The V and J ends lost 4 bases and 7 bases, in that order; junction bases with no gene match: 3. CDR1 is SGHVS and CDR2 is FNYEAQ in the germline V gene. CDR3 size: 12 residues. The chain's CDR3 is CASSSNRGGYTF. The CDR3 region has the DNA TGTGCCAGCAGCTCCAACAGGGGTGGCTACACCTTC.

This chain connects TRBV30 to TRBJ2-7; the match to TRBD2 covers 8 bases. This CDR3 comprises 14 residues. The J segment lost 3 bases and the V segment lost 2 bases, leaving 6 bases of the junction unmatched. Looked up from germline, CDR1 is GTSNPN and CDR2 is SVGIG (reference sequence). This chain's CDR3 is CAWSKRGGRYEQYF. CDR3 coding DNA: TGTGCCTGGAGTAAACGGGGGGGCCGCTACGAGCAGTACTTC.

This chain joins TRBV2 and TRBJ2-7; D call uncertain. Trimming cost V 8 bases and J 3 bases, with 8 bases left between them. The CDR3 is 11 amino acids. Germline V gives CDR1 SNHLY, CDR2 FYNNEI. The CDR3 DNA sequence: TGTGCCAGCCAGGTCGACTACGAGCAGTACTTC. Its protein is CASQVDYEQYF.

This clone was seen a single time. This chain joins TRBV6-6 and TRBJ1-2; a possible D gene is TRBD1 (6 bases). The CDR3 has 14 amino acids. CDR1 and CDR2 from the germline V gene are MNHNY and SVGAGI (reference sequence). V was clipped by 2 bases and J by 2 bases, with 9 bases between them. The CDR3 DNA reads as TGTGCCAGCAGTTACGGGGGACACAACTATGGCTACACCTTC. Translation gives CASSYGGHNYGYTF.

The chain couples TRBV15 to TRBJ1-2, with D possibly matching TRBD1 (5 bases). The CDR3 totals 17 residues. Germline CDR1 LNHNV, CDR2 YYDKDF (reference sequence). Trimming cost V 0 bases and J 4 bases, with 18 bases left between them. CDR3 sequence (DNA): TGTGCCACCAGCAGAGACTCCTGGGAAGGGGCCGTCTATGGCTACACCTTC. Its protein is CATSRDSWEGAVYGYTF.

J is TRBJ1-2 and V is TRBV5-1; 10 nucleotides align to TRBD1. The CDR3 is made up of 14 amino acids. Germline V gene data show CDR1 as SGHRS and CDR2 as YFSETQ. Trimming took 3 bases from V and 6 from J; bases not matched to a gene: 5. For the CDR3, the DNA is TGCGCCAGCAGCTCGAGACAGGGGGCAGATGGCTACACCTTC. Translated: CASSSRQGADGYTF. Full variable domain (rest looked up from reference TRBV5-1 and TRBJ1-2): KAGVTQTPRYLIKTRGQQVTLSCSPISGHRSVSWYQQTPGQGLQFLFEYFSETQRNKGNFPGRFSGRQFSNSRSEMNVSTLELGDSALYLCASSSRQGADGYTFGSGTRLTVV.

This clone appeared a single time. The chain recombines TRBV16 with TRBJ1-5; perhaps TRBD1 as D (6 bases). V gave up 0 bases and J gave up 6 bases, with 18 bases separating them. Germline V gives CDR1 KGHSY, CDR2 FQNENV. The CDR3 spans 17 residues. CDR3 loop: CASSQSSPGGGGQPQHF. Written as DNA, the CDR3 is TGTGCCAGCAGCCAATCCAGTCCGGGAGGGGGTGGTCAGCCCCAGCATTTT.

The genes are TRBV10-3 and TRBJ2-2, with a tentative D call TRBD1 (5 bases). The V and J ends lost 6 bases and 6 bases respectively, with 14 bases between them. Germline V CDR1 and CDR2: ENHRY, SYGVKD. The CDR3 covers 14 residues. The CDR3 DNA is TGTGCCATCAGCATCAGGGAATGGGCCGGGGAGCTGTTTTTT. Translating it yields CAISIREWAGELFF.

This clone occurred a few times. V gene TRBV19 combines with J gene TRBJ1-1; a weak D match, TRBD1 (5 bases). CDR3 length equals 13 residues. Trimming pared 11 bases from V and 5 bases from J, leaving 18 bases between. Germline values: CDR1 LNHDA, CDR2 SQIVND (reference sequence). CDR3 DNA sequence: TGTGCCTCCAGCGGGCAGGGTATGACTGAAGCTTTCTTT. Amino acid sequence: CASSGQGMTEAFF.

This clone was seen once. This chain links TRBV6-5 with TRBJ1-3; D is perhaps TRBD1 (6 bases). Germline V gene data show CDR1 as MNHEY and CDR2 as SVGAGI. There are 13 residues in the CDR3. The V gene lost 10 bases and the J gene lost 4 bases, with 14 bases spanning the gap. DNA of the CDR3: TGTGCCACCACGGGGGGCAGAGGAAACACCATATATTTT. The encoded protein is CATTGGRGNTIYF.

This clone was picked up one time. The rearrangement links TRBV7-9 to TRBJ2-6; 12 bases map to TRBD1. Germline V gives CDR1 SEHNR, CDR2 FQNEAQ (reference sequence). The V segment lost 4 bases and the J segment 4 bases; nucleotides outside the gene matches: 8. The CDR3 length is 18 residues. The CDR3 reads CASSSTGQGASGANVLTF. The CDR3 DNA follows: TGTGCCAGCAGCTCTACGGGACAGGGGGCTTCGGGGGCCAACGTCCTGACTTTC.

V and J are TRBV10-2 and TRBJ2-1; 8 bases fit TRBD1. The germline V gene encodes CDR1 WSHSY and CDR2 SAAADI. The J segment lost 6 bases and the V segment lost 3 bases, leaving 10 bases of the junction unmatched. This CDR3 has 16 residues. In DNA, the CDR3 is TGCGCCAGCAGTGAACGGACAGGGCACCGAGGCAATGAGCAGTTCTTC. Amino acid sequence: CASSERTGHRGNEQFF.